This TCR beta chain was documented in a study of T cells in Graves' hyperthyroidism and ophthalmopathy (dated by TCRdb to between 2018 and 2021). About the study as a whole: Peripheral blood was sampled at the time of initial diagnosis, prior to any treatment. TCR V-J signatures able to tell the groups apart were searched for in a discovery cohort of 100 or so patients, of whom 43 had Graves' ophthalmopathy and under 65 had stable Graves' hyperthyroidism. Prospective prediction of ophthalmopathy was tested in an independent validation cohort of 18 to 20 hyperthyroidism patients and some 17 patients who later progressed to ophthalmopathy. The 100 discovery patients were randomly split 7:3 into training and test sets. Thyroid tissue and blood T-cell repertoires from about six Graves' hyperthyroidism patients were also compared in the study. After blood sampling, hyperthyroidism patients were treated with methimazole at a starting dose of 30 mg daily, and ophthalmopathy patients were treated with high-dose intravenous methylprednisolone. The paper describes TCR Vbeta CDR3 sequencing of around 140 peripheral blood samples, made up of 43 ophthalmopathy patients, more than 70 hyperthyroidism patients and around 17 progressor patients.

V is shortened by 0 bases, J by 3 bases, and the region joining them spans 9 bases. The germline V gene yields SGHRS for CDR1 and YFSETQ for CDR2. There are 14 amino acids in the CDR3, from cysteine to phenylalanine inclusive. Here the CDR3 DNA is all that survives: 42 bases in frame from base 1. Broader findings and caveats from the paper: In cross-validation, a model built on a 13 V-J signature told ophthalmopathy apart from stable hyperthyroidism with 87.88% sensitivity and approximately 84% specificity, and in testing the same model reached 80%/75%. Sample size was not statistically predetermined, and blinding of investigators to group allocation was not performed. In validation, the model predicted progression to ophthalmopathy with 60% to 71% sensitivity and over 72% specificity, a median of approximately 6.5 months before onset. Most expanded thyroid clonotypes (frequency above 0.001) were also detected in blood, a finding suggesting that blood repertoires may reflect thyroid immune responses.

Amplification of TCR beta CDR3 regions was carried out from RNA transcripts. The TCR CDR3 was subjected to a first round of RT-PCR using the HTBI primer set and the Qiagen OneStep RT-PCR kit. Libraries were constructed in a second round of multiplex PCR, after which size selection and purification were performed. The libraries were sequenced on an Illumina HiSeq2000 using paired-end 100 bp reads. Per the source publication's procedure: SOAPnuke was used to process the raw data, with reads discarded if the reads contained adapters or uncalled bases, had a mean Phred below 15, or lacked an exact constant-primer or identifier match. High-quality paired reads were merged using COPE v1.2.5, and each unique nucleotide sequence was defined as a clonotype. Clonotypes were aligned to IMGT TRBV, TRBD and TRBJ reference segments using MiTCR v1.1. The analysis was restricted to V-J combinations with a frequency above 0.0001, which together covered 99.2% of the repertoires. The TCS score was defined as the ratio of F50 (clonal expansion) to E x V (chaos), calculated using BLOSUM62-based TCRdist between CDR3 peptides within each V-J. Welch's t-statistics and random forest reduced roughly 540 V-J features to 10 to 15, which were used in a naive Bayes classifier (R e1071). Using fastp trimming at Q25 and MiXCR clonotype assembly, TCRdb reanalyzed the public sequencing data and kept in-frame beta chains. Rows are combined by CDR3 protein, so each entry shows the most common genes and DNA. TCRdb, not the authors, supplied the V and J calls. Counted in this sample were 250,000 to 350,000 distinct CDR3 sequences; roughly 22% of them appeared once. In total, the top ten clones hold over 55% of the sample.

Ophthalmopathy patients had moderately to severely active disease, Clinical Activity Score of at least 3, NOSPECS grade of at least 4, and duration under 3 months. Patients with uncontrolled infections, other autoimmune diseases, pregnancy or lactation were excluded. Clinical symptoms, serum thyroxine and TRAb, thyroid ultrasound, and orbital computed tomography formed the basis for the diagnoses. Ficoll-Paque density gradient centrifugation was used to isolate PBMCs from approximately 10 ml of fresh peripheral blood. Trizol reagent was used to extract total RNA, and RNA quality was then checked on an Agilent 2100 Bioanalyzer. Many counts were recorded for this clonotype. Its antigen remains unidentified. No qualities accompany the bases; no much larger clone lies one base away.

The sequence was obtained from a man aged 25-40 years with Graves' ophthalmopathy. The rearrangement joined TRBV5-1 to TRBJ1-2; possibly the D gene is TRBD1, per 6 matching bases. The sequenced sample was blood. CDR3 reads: CASSLGDNYYGYTF. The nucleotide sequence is TGCGCCAGCAGCTTGGGGGACAACTACTATGGCTACACCTTC.